This T cell receptor (beta chain) was observed in a study of blood T cells in healthy people across ages. Germline V gene lookup returns CDR1 SNHLY and CDR2 FYNNEI. This CDR3 contains 16 residues. V was pared by 0 bases and J by 0 bases, with 8 bases between. Together with a sample-barcoded 5' primer, a J-beta primer mix was included in a second PCR lasting about 7 to 12 cycles. TCRdb itself ran the 5' RACE reads through MiXCR, one entry per CDR3 protein. The repertoire consists of approximately 900,000 distinct CDR3 sequences, with almost 30% occurring once and the leading ten covering 10% to 13%. The sample was also reused in another study, on T cells of mothers and their children.

Source material: blood. The rearrangement uses TRBV2 and TRBJ1-4; a possible D gene is TRBD1 (5 bases). The sequence was obtained from a woman aged 40 to 49 in good health. The CDR3: CASSEAQGSTNEKLFF. The CDR3 DNA reads TGTGCCAGCAGTGAAGCCCAGGGATCAACTAATGAAAAACTGTTTTTT. The full variable domain, its missing parts supplied by reference TRBV2 and TRBJ1-4, is EPEVTQTPSHQVTQMGQEVILRCVPISNHLYFYWYRQILGQKVEFLVSFYNNEISEKSEIFDDQFSVERPDGSNFTLKIRSTKLEDSAMYFCASSEAQGSTNEKLFFGSGTQLSVL.